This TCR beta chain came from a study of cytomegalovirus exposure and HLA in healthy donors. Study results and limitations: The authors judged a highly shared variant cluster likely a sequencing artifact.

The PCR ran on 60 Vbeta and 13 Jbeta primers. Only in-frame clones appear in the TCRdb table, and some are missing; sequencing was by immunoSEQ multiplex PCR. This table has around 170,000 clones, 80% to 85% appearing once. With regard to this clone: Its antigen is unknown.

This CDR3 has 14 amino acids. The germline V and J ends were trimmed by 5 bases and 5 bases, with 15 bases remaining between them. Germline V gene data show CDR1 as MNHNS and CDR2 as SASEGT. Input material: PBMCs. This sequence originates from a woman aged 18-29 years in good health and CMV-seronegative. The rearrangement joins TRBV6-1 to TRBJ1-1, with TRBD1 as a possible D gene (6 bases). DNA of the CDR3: TGTGCCAGCAGTACCCACAGGGAAAGGACTGAAGCTTTCTTT. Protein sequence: CASSTHRERTEAFF.